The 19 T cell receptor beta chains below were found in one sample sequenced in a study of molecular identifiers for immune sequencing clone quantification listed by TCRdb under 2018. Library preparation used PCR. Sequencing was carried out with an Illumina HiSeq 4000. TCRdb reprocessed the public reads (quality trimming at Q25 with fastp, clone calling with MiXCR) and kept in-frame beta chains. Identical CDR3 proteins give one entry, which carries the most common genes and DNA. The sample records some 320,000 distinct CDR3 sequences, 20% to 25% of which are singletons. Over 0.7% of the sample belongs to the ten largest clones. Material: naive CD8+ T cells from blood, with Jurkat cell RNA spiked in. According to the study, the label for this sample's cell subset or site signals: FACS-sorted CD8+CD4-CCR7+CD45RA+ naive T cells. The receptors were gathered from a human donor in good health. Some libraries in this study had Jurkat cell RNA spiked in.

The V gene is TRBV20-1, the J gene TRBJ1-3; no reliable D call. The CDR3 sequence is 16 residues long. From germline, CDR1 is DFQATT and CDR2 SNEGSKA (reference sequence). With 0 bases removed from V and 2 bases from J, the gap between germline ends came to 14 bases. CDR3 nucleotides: TGCAGTGCTAGAGATCTTGAGCCATACCCTGGAAACACCATATATTTT. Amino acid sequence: CSARDLEPYPGNTIYF.

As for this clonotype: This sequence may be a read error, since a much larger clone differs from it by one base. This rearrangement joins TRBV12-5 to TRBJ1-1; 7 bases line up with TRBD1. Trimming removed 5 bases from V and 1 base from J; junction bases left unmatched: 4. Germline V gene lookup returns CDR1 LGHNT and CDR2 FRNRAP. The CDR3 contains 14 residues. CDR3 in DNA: TGTGCTAGTGGTGGGGACAGTACGAACACTGAAGCTTTCTTT. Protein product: CASGGDSTNTEAFF.

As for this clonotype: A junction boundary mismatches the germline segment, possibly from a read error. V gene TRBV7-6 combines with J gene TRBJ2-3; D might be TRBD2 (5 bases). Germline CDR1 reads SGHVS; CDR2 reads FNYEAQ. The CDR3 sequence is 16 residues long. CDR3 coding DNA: TGTGCCAGCAGCTTAGCGCCTCGGGGTAGCATAGATACGCAGTATTTT. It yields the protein CASSLAPRGSIDTQYF.

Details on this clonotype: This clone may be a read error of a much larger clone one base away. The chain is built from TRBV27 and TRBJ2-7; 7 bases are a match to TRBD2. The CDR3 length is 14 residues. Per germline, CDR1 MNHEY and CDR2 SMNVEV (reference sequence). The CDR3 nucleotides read TGTGCCAGCAGTTGGTCGGGGGGTAACTACGAGCGGTACTTC. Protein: CASSWSGGNYERYF.

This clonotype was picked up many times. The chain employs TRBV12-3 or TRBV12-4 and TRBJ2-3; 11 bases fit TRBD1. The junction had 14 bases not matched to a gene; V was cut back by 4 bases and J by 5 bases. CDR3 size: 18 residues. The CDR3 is CASSSPPLGQGVGDTQYF. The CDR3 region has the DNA TGTGCCAGCAGTTCACCCCCTCTGGGACAGGGGGTGGGAGATACGCAGTATTTT.

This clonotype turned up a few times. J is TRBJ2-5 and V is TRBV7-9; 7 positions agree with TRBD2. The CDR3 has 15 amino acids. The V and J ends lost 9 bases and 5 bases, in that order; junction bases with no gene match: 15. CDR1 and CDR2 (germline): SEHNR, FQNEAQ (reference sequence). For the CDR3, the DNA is TGTGCCAGTCAAGCGGGAATCGCAGTGAGGGAGACCCAGTACTTC. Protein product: CASQAGIAVRETQYF.

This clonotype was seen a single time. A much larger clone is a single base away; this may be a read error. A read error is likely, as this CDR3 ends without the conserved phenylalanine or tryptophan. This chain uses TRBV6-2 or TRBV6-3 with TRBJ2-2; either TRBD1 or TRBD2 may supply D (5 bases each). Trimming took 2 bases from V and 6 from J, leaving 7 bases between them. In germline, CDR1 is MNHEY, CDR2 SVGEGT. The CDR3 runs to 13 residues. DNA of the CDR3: TGTGCCAGCAGTTACGGGGGAGCCGGGGAGCTGTTTTCT. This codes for CASSYGGAGELFS.

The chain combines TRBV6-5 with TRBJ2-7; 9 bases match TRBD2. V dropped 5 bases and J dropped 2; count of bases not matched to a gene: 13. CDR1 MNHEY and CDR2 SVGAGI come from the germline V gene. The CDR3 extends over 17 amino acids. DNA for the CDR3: TGTGCCAGCAGTGACCCCCTGGGCGGGGGGGCCCCCTACGAGCAGTACTTC. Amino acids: CASSDPLGGGAPYEQYF.

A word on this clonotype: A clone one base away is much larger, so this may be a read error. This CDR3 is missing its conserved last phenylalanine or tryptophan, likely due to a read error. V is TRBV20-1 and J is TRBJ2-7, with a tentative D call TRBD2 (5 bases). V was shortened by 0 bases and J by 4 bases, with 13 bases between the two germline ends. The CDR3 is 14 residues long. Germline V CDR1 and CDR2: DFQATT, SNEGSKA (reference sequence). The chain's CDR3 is CSARDAHGVYEQYL. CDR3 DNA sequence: TGCAGTGCTAGAGATGCCCACGGGGTATACGAGCAGTACCTC.

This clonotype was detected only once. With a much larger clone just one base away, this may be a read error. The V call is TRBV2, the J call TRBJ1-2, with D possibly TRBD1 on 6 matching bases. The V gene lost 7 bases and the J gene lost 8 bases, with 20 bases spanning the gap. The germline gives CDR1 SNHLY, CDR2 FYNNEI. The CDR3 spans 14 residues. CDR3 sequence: CASTGGRGFLGYTF. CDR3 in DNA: TGTGCCAGCACGGGGGGCAGGGGCTTTTTAGGCTACACCTTC. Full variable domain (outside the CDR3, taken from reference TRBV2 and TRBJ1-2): EPEVTQTPSHQVTQMGQEVILRCVPISNHLYFYWYRQILGQKVEFLVSFYNNEISEKSEIFDDQFSVERPDGSNFTLKIRSTKLEDSAMYFCASTGGRGFLGYTFGSGTRLTVV.

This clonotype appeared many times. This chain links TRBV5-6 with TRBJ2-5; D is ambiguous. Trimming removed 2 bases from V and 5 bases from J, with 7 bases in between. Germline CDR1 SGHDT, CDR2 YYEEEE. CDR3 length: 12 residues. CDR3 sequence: CASSFVLETQYF. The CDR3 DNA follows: TGTGCCAGCAGCTTTGTTTTGGAGACCCAGTACTTC.

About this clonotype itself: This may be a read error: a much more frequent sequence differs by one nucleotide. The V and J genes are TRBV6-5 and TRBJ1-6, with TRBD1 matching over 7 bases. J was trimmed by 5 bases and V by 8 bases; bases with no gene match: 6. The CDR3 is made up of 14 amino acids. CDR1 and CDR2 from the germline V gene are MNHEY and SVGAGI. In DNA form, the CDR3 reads TGTGCCAGCCACGCGACAGGGCATAATTCACCCCTCCACTTT. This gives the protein CASHATGHNSPLHF.

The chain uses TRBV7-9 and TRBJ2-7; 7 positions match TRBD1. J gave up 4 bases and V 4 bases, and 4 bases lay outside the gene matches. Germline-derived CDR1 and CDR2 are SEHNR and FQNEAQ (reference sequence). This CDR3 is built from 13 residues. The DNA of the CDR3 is TGTGCCAGCAGCTACCCACAGGGGTACGAGCAGTACTTC. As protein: CASSYPQGYEQYF.

The CDR3 DNA follows: TGTGCCAGCAGCTCGGGCGGAGGGGATTGGAGCACAGATACGCAGTATTTT. It encodes CASSSGGGDWSTDTQYF. The J gene is TRBJ2-3, the V gene TRBV6-2 or TRBV6-3; TRBD2 is a possible D gene (6 bases). Trimming cost V 6 bases and J 0 bases, with 19 bases left between them. The CDR3 spans 17 residues. Germline V gene lookup returns CDR1 MNHEY and CDR2 SVGEGT.

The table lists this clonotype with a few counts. The CDR3 protein is CSVESGRRYEQYF. The CDR3 bases are TGCAGCGTTGAAAGTGGGCGGAGATACGAGCAGTACTTC. This rearrangement joins TRBV29-1 to TRBJ2-7, with unresolved D. Germline CDR1 SQVTM, CDR2 ANQGSEA. V lost 2 bases and J 4 bases, leaving 12 bases between the germline ends. CDR3 size: 13 residues.

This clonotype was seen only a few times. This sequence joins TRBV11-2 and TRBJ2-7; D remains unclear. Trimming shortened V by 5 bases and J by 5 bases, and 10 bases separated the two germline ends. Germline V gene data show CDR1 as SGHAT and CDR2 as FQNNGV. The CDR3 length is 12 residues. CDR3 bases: TGTGCCAGCAGCCCCCGGGTCCACGAGCAGTACTTC. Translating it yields CASSPRVHEQYF.

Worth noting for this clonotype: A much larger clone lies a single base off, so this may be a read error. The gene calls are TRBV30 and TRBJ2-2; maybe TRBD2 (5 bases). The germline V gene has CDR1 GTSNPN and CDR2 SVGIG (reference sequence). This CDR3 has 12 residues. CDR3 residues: CAWSAYTGEPFF. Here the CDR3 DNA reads TGTGCCTGGAGTGCGTACACCGGGGAGCCGTTTTTT.

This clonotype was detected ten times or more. CDR3 DNA: TGCGCCAGCAGCCTCTCCAGCGGGGGGGGAAGAGAGCAGTACTTC. Translated, it gives CASSLSSGGGREQYF. J is TRBJ2-7 and V is TRBV4-1; TRBD2 matches at 10 bases. J gave up 7 bases and V 4 bases, and 10 bases lay outside the gene matches. CDR1 is MGHRA and CDR2 is YSYEKL in the germline V gene. The CDR3 length is 15 residues.

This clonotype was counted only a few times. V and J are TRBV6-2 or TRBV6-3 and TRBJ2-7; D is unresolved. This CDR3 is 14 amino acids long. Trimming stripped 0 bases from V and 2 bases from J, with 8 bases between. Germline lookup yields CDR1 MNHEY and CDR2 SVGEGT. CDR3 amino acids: CASSYSSLAYEQYF. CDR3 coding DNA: TGTGCCAGCAGTTACTCGTCGCTAGCCTACGAGCAGTACTTC.